The present T cell receptor (beta chain) was sequenced within a study of shared clonotypes between healthy human individuals. Findings and limits, study-wide: An expected dependence of interdonor clonotype sharing on sequencing depth was noted. What naive subsets generally showed was a larger estimated richness than memory subsets showed.

It was CD45RO-negative cells, positively selected for CCR7, that made up naive CD8 cells, with terminally differentiated effector memory CD45RA+ cells excluded. Method: immunoSEQ multiplex PCR; TCRdb's copy keeps in-frame clones and lacks some. The table includes 600,000 or so clones, around 95% detected once. A note on this clone: The antigen is not known.

This CDR3 is built from 14 residues. V gave up 3 bases and J gave up 5 bases, with 13 bases separating them. Germline V gives CDR1 MDHEN, CDR2 SYDVKM. Specimen: naive CD8+ T cells sorted from blood. The TCR was taken from a woman in her twenties or thirties in good health. This sequence joins TRBV28 and TRBJ2-5, with D possibly being TRBD1 or TRBD2 (6 bases each). The CDR3 DNA is TGTGCCAGCAGTTTCGGGCAGGGGAGGGAGACCCAGTACTTC. It codes for CASSFGQGRETQYF.